One sample yielded the 6 T cell receptor beta chains listed below, sequenced in a study of blood T cell repertoires in COVID-19. This table comes from immunoSEQ multiplex PCR, and its TCRdb copy is limited to in-frame clones, with some not included. Of about 66,000 clones in the sample, 89% were seen once. Sequencing was carried out using peripheral blood. The source of these receptors is a man aged 60 to 69 with acute or convalescent COVID-19.

The count of this clone is one. Other DNA sequences in the same sample also yield this CDR3. The chain uses TRBV7-3 and TRBJ2-2, with D tentatively TRBD2 (6 bases). V lost 3 bases, J lost 5 bases, and 13 bases lay in between. The germline V gene has CDR1 SGHTA and CDR2 FQGTGA. There are 15 residues in the CDR3. The CDR3 region has the DNA TGTGCCAGCAGCTTTGGAGGGCAGCTTACCGGGGAGCTGTTTTTT. Amino acid sequence: CASSFGGQLTGELFF. Together with reference TRBV7-3 and TRBJ2-2, the CDR3 gives the full variable domain: GAGVSQTPSNKVTEKGKYVELRCDPISGHTALYWYRQSLGQGPEFLIYFQGTGAADDSGLPNDRFFAVRPEGSVSTLKIQRTERGDSAVYLCASSFGGQLTGELFFGEGSRLTVL.

This clone was detected only once. The chain combines TRBV10-3 with TRBJ1-6, with 9 nucleotides matching TRBD1. Unmatched junction bases numbered 6, after V lost 2 bases and J lost 10 bases. CDR1 ENHRY and CDR2 SYGVKD come from the germline V gene. The CDR3 loop spans 15 amino acids. The CDR3 is CAISESGTGPSPLHF. For the CDR3, the DNA is TGTGCCATCAGTGAGAGCGGGACAGGGCCCTCACCCCTCCACTTT.

This chain joins TRBV2 and TRBJ2-6; D is unresolved. CDR1 SNHLY and CDR2 FYNNEI come from the germline V gene. The length of the CDR3 is 15 residues. V was clipped by 2 bases and J by 4 bases, with 9 bases between them. The CDR3 nucleotides read TGTGCCAGCAGTGAAATGGGCATCGGGGCCAACGTCCTGACTTTC. It codes for CASSEMGIGANVLTF.

This clone was observed a handful of times. The DNA for the CDR3 is TGTGCCTGGAGGGCCTGGACTAGCGGTAACACCGGGGAGCTGTTTTTT. It encodes CAWRAWTSGNTGELFF. The rearrangement joins TRBV30 to TRBJ2-2; 10 bases are shared with TRBD2. J gave up 2 bases and V 3 bases, and 6 bases lay outside the gene matches. This CDR3 has 16 residues. Germline values: CDR1 GTSNPN, CDR2 SVGIG (reference sequence).

The chain couples TRBV2 to TRBJ2-5, with a possible D match to TRBD1 (6 bases). This CDR3 spans 14 amino acids. Per the germline V gene, CDR1 is SNHLY and CDR2 is FYNNEI. Trimming stripped 1 base from V and 4 bases from J, with 10 bases between. The CDR3 region is CASSEERGGETQYF. The CDR3 nucleotides are TGTGCCAGCAGTGAAGAGAGAGGGGGAGAGACCCAGTACTTC.

This clone showed up just a few times. This sequence joins TRBV13 and TRBJ2-7; 8 bases map to TRBD1. This CDR3 is built from 15 residues. Germline lookup yields CDR1 PRHDT and CDR2 FYEKMQ (reference sequence). J gave up 3 bases and V 0 bases, and 4 bases lay outside the gene matches. This CDR3 reads CASSLGPGGVYEQYF. The CDR3, as DNA: TGTGCCAGCAGCTTAGGCCCAGGGGGCGTCTACGAGCAGTACTTC.